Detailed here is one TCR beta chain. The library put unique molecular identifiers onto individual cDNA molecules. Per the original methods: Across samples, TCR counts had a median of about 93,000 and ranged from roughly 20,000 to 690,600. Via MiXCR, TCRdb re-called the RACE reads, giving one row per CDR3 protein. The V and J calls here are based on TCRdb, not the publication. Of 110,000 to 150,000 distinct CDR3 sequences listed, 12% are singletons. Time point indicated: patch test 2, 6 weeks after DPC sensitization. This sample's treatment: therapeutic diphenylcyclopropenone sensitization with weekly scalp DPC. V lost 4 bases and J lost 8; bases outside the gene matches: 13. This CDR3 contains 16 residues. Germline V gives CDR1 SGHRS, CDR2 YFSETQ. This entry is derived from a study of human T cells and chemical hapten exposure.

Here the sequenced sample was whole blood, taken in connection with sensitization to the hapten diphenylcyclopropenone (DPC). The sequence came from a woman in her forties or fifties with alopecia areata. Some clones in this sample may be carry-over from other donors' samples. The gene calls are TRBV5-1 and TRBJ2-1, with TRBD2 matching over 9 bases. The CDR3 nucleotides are TGCGCCAGCAGCCCGGATAAGAGCGGGAGGTTCGATGAGCAGTTCTTC. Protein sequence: CASSPDKSGRFDEQFF.